The present entry profiles one TCR beta chain with its context. This CDR3 spans 13 amino acids. With V trimmed by 0 bases and J by 8 bases, 3 bases remained unmatched. Germline loops: CDR1 SGHTA, CDR2 FQGTGA. The repertoire was sequenced with immunoSEQ multiplex PCR; TCRdb's copy has only in-frame clones and lacks some. Of 200,000 to 250,000 clones in the sample, 83% are singletons; the top ten hold approximately 5%. The data belong to a study of blood T cell repertoires in COVID-19. Sample: PBMCs or T cells enriched from blood (not recorded which). The chain has TRBV7-3 and TRBJ1-1, with TRBD1 matching over 7 bases. This TCR was recovered from a woman in her forties or fifties who had been exposed to COVID-19. CDR3 nucleotide sequence: TGTGCCAGCAGCTTAACGCCGGGACAGGAAGCTTTCTTT. It translates to CASSLTPGQEAFF.